This T cell receptor (beta chain) appears in the sequencing data of a study of cytomegalovirus exposure and HLA in healthy donors (dated by TCRdb to the late 2010s). Background on the whole study: An earlier analysis of about 530 of the donors reported over 250 Gb of sequence data and 117 million unique TCR beta sequences obtained from around 170 million T cells. An early release that covered about 600 HLA-typed donors contained around 300 gigabases of sequencing data and some 87 million unique TCR sequences. The genetic ancestry cluster associated with self-reported Caucasian donors included 81% of the approximately 400 genotyped donors. The aim of the study was to test whether cataloging public T cell receptors could identify signatures of past pathogen exposure. Using immunosequencing, the study profiled T cell repertoires from 500 to 800 subjects and related those repertoires to cytomegalovirus serostatus. In addition to the first cohort of approximately 650 subjects, a separate validation cohort of 120 different subjects was used. To predict cytomegalovirus infection status, the study brought together high-throughput TCR immunosequencing, statistical association of individual TCRs with disease status, and machine learning. In a later analysis, previously published TCR beta repertoires from 550 to 700 donors were re-analyzed and high-resolution HLA genotyping was added so that TCR occurrence patterns could be studied. Rather than using new phenotypic data, the later analysis identified candidate immune exposures from TCR beta sequences and from how often those sequences occurred across donors. In an earlier analysis of 587 of the donors, high-throughput TCR beta sequencing was used to judge whether each TCR beta V gene segment behaved as functional or pseudogenic. Donor age, sex, ethnicity and CMV serostatus were compiled alongside the repertoire data. A later genetic analysis used genome-wide SNP genotypes for about 65% of the 666 donors, treating that subset as a discovery cohort. Every repertoire in the discovery cohort had been generated on one and the same sequencing platform. HLA typing covered class I and class II loci at four-digit resolution. The number of typed donors differed by locus: about 620-640 for A, B, C, DRB1 and DQB1; 522 for DQA1; around 610 for DPA1; and some 470 for DPB1. Five DR-DQ haplotypes were handled as single units for association and clustering because linkage in the cohort was strong. Among some 410 genotyped donors of the cohort, an average of approximately 220,000 unique TCR beta nucleotide sequences was sequenced per donor, of which roughly 17% were non-productive.

The cohort was made up of 500 to 800 healthy bone marrow donors. All cohort members were sampled while nominally healthy, although unrecorded immune exposures were likely present. The donor was CMV seropositive and belonged to the group of about 290 seropositive cohort members. Each donor provided a peripheral blood sample, and peripheral blood mononuclear cells were used for TCR beta sequencing. Genomic DNA extraction from the blood cell samples was performed with the Qiagen DNeasy Blood Extraction Kit. Via the germline V gene, CDR1 is SQVTM and CDR2 ANQGSEA. A distance of 6 bases separates the germline ends of V and J, which lose 2 bases and 4 bases respectively. The CDR3 numbers 12 residues from cysteine through phenylalanine. CDR3 DNA only is kept here, 36 bases in frame from base 1. The study at large found these results: Compared with the approximately 670-donor mean, donors in an Asian-associated ancestry cluster had fewer N-insertions in productive TCRs, according to a later genetic analysis. Some IMGT-functional V segments, including TRBV6-2 and TRBV6-3, could not be told apart with the 87-base-pair reads, so those segments were excluded. The classifier was reported to diagnose cytomegalovirus status with high specificity and sensitivity in both the original and validation cohorts. For the cohort, immune exposure information was limited to CMV serostatus. An earlier analysis of roughly 570 of the donors showed that most TCR beta V segments appeared in productive rearrangements either about 87% or about 30% of the time, which broadly matched IMGT annotations. Most TCR sequences were seen in very few donors, while some public TCRs were found in many individuals. Three of the identified cytomegalovirus-associated TCR beta chains were confirmed in vitro to be specific for cytomegalovirus antigens. Because HLA typing was unavailable for some donors at each locus, only the typed subset was used in association tests. In a later analysis, HLA-associated TCR beta chains were found to be more clonally expanded and to have lower generation probabilities than equally common non-associated chains. In a later analysis, the rate of TCR association differed among HLA loci, with DRB1 alleles having the most associated TCRs and HLA-C alleles having the fewest. A further reported finding was that TCR beta sequences accurately predicted the HLA-A and HLA-B alleles for most subjects in the first cohort. When HLA alleles, especially DR and DQ, strongly co-occurred, TCR associations were difficult to assign to individual alleles. The sequencing pipeline was judged likely to have produced a cluster of highly shared sequence variants as a technical artifact. Correlated functional status among segregating V segments might be attributable to linkage disequilibrium, but an unknown experimental factor could not be ruled out. In a later genetic analysis, a missense DCLRE1C variant was associated with V-gene and J-gene trimming of TCR beta chains, and the association was replicated in an independent cohort. The authors suggested that the approach could potentially be generalized to other disease states and immunological phenotypes. According to a later analysis, parvovirus B19, influenza, CMV and Epstein-Barr virus appeared linked to several top co-occurrence clusters. In a later analysis, most CMV-associated TCR beta chains were found to appear HLA-restricted, with HLA associations seemingly driven largely by CMV exposure. A later analysis associated about 18,000 TCR beta sequences with specific HLA alleles at a false discovery rate of 0.05. Because counts were too low, about 18 rarely observed V segments, including chromosome 9 orphons, were excluded from the earlier analysis of some 590 of the donors. In this cohort, only TCR beta chains were sequenced, and detectable features were limited by the absence of alpha or paired-chain data. A total of 150 or so TCR beta chains were listed by the study as associated with cytomegalovirus. The presence/absence analyses assumed that sequencing depth was roughly uniform across donors, and that assumption may not be true.

The library was generated by the immunoSEQ multiplex PCR assay. For the multiplex PCR, a mixture combining 60 forward primers for TCR Vbeta segments and 13 reverse primers for TCR Jbeta segments was used. The CDR3 region of rearranged TCR beta genes was amplified from genomic DNA by a multiplex PCR assay. Amplified TCR beta libraries were sequenced as 87-base-pair reads on the Illumina HiSeq System. For the original study's pipeline: A later analysis tallied roughly 80 million unique TCR beta chains across the 700 or so repertoires, and about 10 million of those chains were shared by two or more donors. A nearest-neighbor algorithm error-corrected the raw reads and collapsed the reads into unique sequences, merging closely related sequences to remove PCR and sequencing errors. CDR3 sequences were aligned to IMGT reference sequences to assign V, D and J gene segments. Each retained sequence needed at least a six-nucleotide match to both a V gene segment and a J gene segment. Rearrangements were called productive when the CDR3 lacked stop codons and stayed in frame with V and J; all others were non-productive. Following IMGT convention, CDR3 was defined as the stretch from the second conserved V-encoded cysteine to the conserved J-encoded phenylalanine. The earlier analysis of about 590 of the donors excluded sequences that lacked an unambiguous match to a single V gene segment. An earlier analysis of fewer than 750 of the donors called V segments functional above 56.7% productive rearrangements and segregating when the between-donor standard deviation exceeded 5%. A statistical classification framework was built to diagnose cytomegalovirus status from the catalog of TCR beta chain sequences. V and J gene assignment, in a later analysis, came from comparing TCR nucleotide sequences with IMGT/GENE-DB human TR gene sequences. In a later analysis, CDR3 sequences and most-parsimonious VDJ recombination scenarios were assigned using the TCRdist pipeline. In a later analysis, every TCR beta chain was defined by the combination of its CDR3 amino acid sequence and its V-gene family, and reads without a unique V-gene family were dropped. To address suspected cross-contamination and a sequencing artifact, a later analysis removed around 600 highly shared, low-generation-probability nucleotide sequences. In a later analysis, a clonal expansion index was calculated for each public chain from normalized within-repertoire ranks of inferred template counts. In a later analysis, generation probabilities were computed with a VDJ recombination model fitted to out-of-frame rearrangements, and the resulting probabilities were checked against IGoR. In a later analysis, hypergeometric tests were used to score TCR-TCR, TCR-HLA and TCR-CMV co-occurrence, with a repertoire-size bias correction applied to TCR pairs. A later analysis estimated false discovery rates by permuting HLA or CMV assignments 20 times. A later analysis grouped co-occurring TCRs with DBSCAN, adding TCRdist sequence similarity when clustering within HLA-allele-positive subsets. For co-occurrence clustering, repertoires with fewer than 30,000 or more than 120,000 public chains were excluded, along with 5 or 6 repertoires with anomalous nucleotide sharing. TCRdb took over this immuneACCESS table, retaining in-frame rearrangements with V and J assigned. Such tables are incomplete; in checked studies, under half of the missing clones stem from an unresolved V gene, and the remainder is unexplained. From that table come the V and J calls and clone size; the DNA was used to work out D and trimming. This sample is represented by some 98,000 clones; around a tenth of them were singletons. The top ten hold 5% to 5.5% of the sample.

In regard to this clone: What this receptor recognizes is not known. No base quality information exists; no much larger clone differs at one position.

The sequence derives from a man aged 45-65 years in good health and CMV-seropositive. Here the chain combines TRBV29-1 and TRBJ2-1, with the D gene not confidently named. The sequencing sample was made of PBMCs. For the CDR3, the sequence is CSVEKTYNEQFF. In nucleotides, the sequence is TGCAGCGTTGAAAAGACTTACAATGAGCAGTTCTTC.